What follows are 15 T cell receptor beta chains derived from one specimen sequenced in a study of cytomegalovirus exposure and HLA in healthy donors. Some clones are missing from TCRdb's copy, which holds only in-frame ones; the method was immunoSEQ multiplex PCR. The sample lists 250,000 or so clones, over 75% occurring once. Sequencing input: PBMCs. These receptors were collected from a man younger than 35 in good health and CMV-seropositive.

The sample holds many counts of this clone. This chain joins TRBV7-9 and TRBJ1-2; D unclear. V shed 3 bases and J shed 8 bases, with 10 bases lying between them. Germline CDR1 and CDR2: SEHNR and FQNEAQ (reference sequence). CDR3 size: 12 residues. DNA for the CDR3: TGTGCCAGCAGCTTTGGTGACACCGGCTACACCTTC. Amino acids: CASSFGDTGYTF.

J is TRBJ2-2 and V is TRBV4-1, with TRBD1 matching 12 bases. Germline-derived CDR1 and CDR2 are MGHRA and YSYEKL. The CDR3 contains 16 residues. V trimming: 1 base; J trimming: 6 bases; junction bases outside the gene matches: 3. The CDR3 sequence is CASSQAGTGGAGELFF. CDR3 nucleotides: TGCGCCAGCAGCCAAGCCGGGACAGGGGGCGCCGGGGAGCTGTTTTTT.

The chain combines TRBV30 with TRBJ1-5; D is undetermined. V lost 1 base and J lost 10, with 14 bases in between. CDR1 is GTSNPN, CDR2 SVGIG, per germline (reference sequence). The CDR3 is 13 amino acids. CDR3 region: CAWSDGDRRPQHF. CDR3 sequence (DNA): TGTGCCTGGAGTGATGGCGATAGGCGTCCCCAGCATTTT. The full variable domain, completed using reference TRBV30 and TRBJ1-5, is SQTIHQWPATLVQPVGSPLSLECTVEGTSNPNLYWYRQAAGRGLQLLFYSVGIGQISSEVPQNLSASRPQDRQFILSSKKLLLSDSGFYLCAWSDGDRRPQHFGDGTRLSIL.

The chain uses TRBV14 and TRBJ2-3; D tentatively reads TRBD1 or TRBD2 (6 bases each). CDR3 length: 16 residues. The V gene's germline CDR1 is SGHDN and CDR2 FVKESK. The V end was cut by 0 bases, the J end by 4 bases, with 14 bases between. The CDR3 loop reads CASSQDEGGQSDTQYF. The CDR3, as DNA: TGTGCCAGCAGCCAAGATGAGGGAGGACAGTCAGATACGCAGTATTTT.

This chain uses TRBV9 with TRBJ1-2; D might be TRBD1 (5 bases). The germline gives CDR1 SGDLS, CDR2 YYNGEE. The CDR3 covers 16 residues. V was cut by 1 base and J by 5 bases, with 18 bases left in between. CDR3 in amino acids: CASSVFRTRARYGYTF. CDR3 nucleotides: TGTGCCAGCAGCGTATTTCGGACACGGGCTAGATATGGCTACACCTTC.

The chain combines TRBV6-1 with TRBJ2-7; D ambiguous. Trimming took off 6 bases at V and 3 bases at J, with 9 bases between the two ends. The CDR3 is made up of 12 amino acids. Germline V lookup: CDR1 MNHNS, CDR2 SASEGT. The CDR3 protein is CASRVLGYEQYF. DNA for the CDR3: TGTGCCAGCAGAGTACTCGGCTACGAGCAGTACTTC.

The chain uses TRBV19 and TRBJ2-5; possible D gene TRBD2, 5 bases. The CDR3 length is 16 residues. The germline V gene encodes CDR1 LNHDA and CDR2 SQIVND (reference sequence). Trimming stripped 4 bases from V and 5 bases from J, with 20 bases between. The CDR3 loop is CASSRRGGAERETQYF. As DNA, the CDR3 is TGTGCCAGTAGTAGGAGAGGAGGAGCCGAACGGGAGACCCAGTACTTC.

The chain employs TRBV6-5 and TRBJ1-1, with unresolved D. This CDR3 is 11 amino acids long. The germline V gene has CDR1 MNHEY and CDR2 SVGAGI. Trimming left V 9 bases short and J 0 bases short, with 5 bases between. For the CDR3, the DNA is TGTGCCAGTCAGATGAACACTGAAGCTTTCTTT. Its protein product is CASQMNTEAFF.

The V and J genes are TRBV6-6 and TRBJ2-2; 7 bases fit TRBD2. The length of the CDR3 is 13 residues. V lost 6 bases and J lost 8; bases outside the gene matches: 6. Germline V lookup: CDR1 MNHNY, CDR2 SVGAGI (reference sequence). CDR3 coding DNA: TGTGCCAGCAGCACGGGGGGTTCTGGGGAGCTGTTTTTT. Translating gives CASSTGGSGELFF.

The chain couples TRBV27 to TRBJ2-2; 7 bases line up with TRBD1. The trim removed 5 bases at V and 13 bases at J, leaving 10 bases unmatched. Germline CDR1 reads MNHEY; CDR2 reads SMNVEV (reference sequence). CDR3 length: 13 amino acids. The CDR3 loop is CASSTTGVGGLFF. The CDR3 nucleotides read TGTGCCAGCAGTACAACAGGGGTAGGTGGGCTGTTTTTT.

The V and J genes are TRBV5-1 and TRBJ2-1; the D is unclear. V gave up 0 bases and J gave up 4 bases, with 5 bases separating them. CDR1 is SGHRS and CDR2 is YFSETQ in the germline V gene. The CDR3 length is 13 residues. The CDR3 loop reads CASSLALYNEQFF. In DNA, the CDR3 is TGCGCCAGCAGCTTGGCCTTGTACAATGAGCAGTTCTTC.

V is TRBV6-5 and J is TRBJ1-1, with 9 bases identical to TRBD1. Germline CDR1 reads MNHEY; CDR2 reads SVGAGI. J lost 7 bases, V lost 5 bases, and 8 bases had no gene match. The CDR3 consists of 14 residues. CDR3 loop: CASSPHRGPSEAFF. Written as DNA, the CDR3 is TGTGCCAGCAGTCCACACAGGGGGCCGAGTGAAGCTTTCTTT.

This chain uses TRBV5-4 with TRBJ2-7; 8 bases agree with TRBD1. Germline CDR1 is SGHNT and CDR2 is YYREEE (reference sequence). CDR3 size: 13 residues. With 4 bases clipped from V and 6 bases from J, the junction kept 6 bases outside the gene matches. DNA of the CDR3: TGTGCCAGCAGCATTGACAGGGGAGGCGAGCAGTACTTC. It translates to CASSIDRGGEQYF.

This clone was counted a single time. This rearrangement joins TRBV30 to TRBJ1-5; 10 bases align to TRBD1. V was clipped by 5 bases and J by 6 bases; unmatched bases: 7. CDR1 GTSNPN and CDR2 SVGIG come from the germline V gene (reference sequence). This CDR3 region has 14 residues. This chain's CDR3 is CAWAGTGVRQPQHF. For the CDR3, the DNA is TGTGCCTGGGCCGGGACAGGGGTTCGTCAGCCCCAGCATTTT. Looking up the rest from reference TRBV30 and TRBJ1-5 gives the full variable domain: SQTIHQWPATLVQPVGSPLSLECTVEGTSNPNLYWYRQAAGRGLQLLFYSVGIGQISSEVPQNLSASRPQDRQFILSSKKLLLSDSGFYLCAWAGTGVRQPQHFGDGTRLSIL.

The J gene is TRBJ1-5, the V gene TRBV5-4; 10 nucleotides line up with TRBD1. The CDR3 is made up of 15 amino acids. Trimming took 4 bases from V and 2 from J; bases not matched to a gene: 3. Germline CDR1 SGHNT, CDR2 YYREEE (reference sequence). The CDR3 DNA reads as TGTGCCAGCAGCCCTGGGACAGGGGGCAATCAGCCCCAGCATTTT. Residues: CASSPGTGGNQPQHF.